This T cell receptor (beta chain) was recorded in a study of cytomegalovirus exposure and HLA in healthy donors. Study background: The 130 or so validation repertoires and the approximately 630 first-cohort repertoires shared a platform, a later analysis reported.

The repertoire was sequenced with immunoSEQ multiplex PCR; TCRdb's copy has only in-frame clones and lacks some. The data show around 250,000 clones, 90% seen once. Study findings and constraints: Confirmation was obtained in vitro that a few CMV-associated chains are specific for CMV antigens.

Comment on this clone: The target antigen is unknown.

This CDR3 has 15 amino acids. The ends were cut back, 3 bases at V and 4 bases at J, with 17 bases in the middle. Germline-derived CDR1 and CDR2 are GTSNPN and SVGIG (reference sequence). The chain is built from TRBV30 and TRBJ2-3, with D possibly being TRBD2 (7 bases). This clonotype was sampled from a young woman in good health and CMV-seronegative. Specimen: PBMCs. The CDR3 loop reads CAWRRGGGAADTQYF. The CDR3 coding sequence is TGTGCCTGGAGAAGAGGTGGGGGGGCCGCAGATACGCAGTATTTT.